Below are 15 T cell receptor beta chains sequenced from a single sample in a study of identical twins. TCRdb passed the 5' RACE reads through MiXCR, listing each CDR3 protein once. This sample has 750,000 to 950,000 distinct CDR3 sequences, with more than 9% found just once. These sequences were also reported in another study, on yellow fever vaccine responses in identical twins.

The sequenced material came from PBMCs. The receptor set was obtained from a woman aged 18-35 years in good health.

This clonotype was found a few times. The chain employs TRBV9 and TRBJ2-3; D tentatively reads TRBD1 or TRBD2 (6 bases each). The germline V gene has CDR1 SGDLS and CDR2 YYNGEE. V lost 4 bases and J lost 2, with 17 bases in between. CDR3 length equals 16 residues. CDR3: CASSPTWGDITDTQYF. The CDR3 DNA reads TGTGCCAGCAGCCCAACCTGGGGGGACATCACAGATACGCAGTATTTT.

This clonotype was seen a few times. J is TRBJ2-3 and V is TRBV20-1, with D maybe TRBD1 (5 bases). Germline CDR1 DFQATT, CDR2 SNEGSKA (reference sequence). The CDR3 contains 12 residues. The V end was cut by 6 bases, the J end by 4 bases, with 11 bases between. DNA of the CDR3: TGCAGTGCCACAGGCTGGGCAGATACGCAGTATTTT. It encodes CSATGWADTQYF.

This clonotype was seen only a few times. The genes are TRBV6-1 and TRBJ1-6; D is unclear. With 4 bases removed from V and 9 bases from J, the gap between germline ends came to 10 bases. This CDR3 contains 13 residues. Germline V gene data show CDR1 as MNHNS and CDR2 as SASEGT. In DNA form, the CDR3 reads TGTGCCAGCAGTGTTTGGTGGGCTTCACCCCTCCACTTT. This sequence encodes CASSVWWASPLHF.

The rearrangement uses TRBV15 and TRBJ2-1; 13 bases align to TRBD2. This CDR3 region has 20 residues. The germline V gene has CDR1 LNHNV and CDR2 YYDKDF (reference sequence). Trimming at V came to 1 base and at J to 7 bases, leaving 16 bases not matched to a gene. CDR3 sequence reads: CATSRAFGRTGLAGPNEQFF. In DNA, the CDR3 is TGTGCCACCAGCAGAGCCTTTGGGAGAACGGGACTAGCGGGACCAAATGAGCAGTTCTTC. The full variable domain, rest sourced from reference TRBV15 and TRBJ2-1, is DAMVIQNPRYQVTQFGKPVTLSCSQTLNHNVMYWYQQKSSQAPKLLFHYYDKDFNNEADTPDNFQSRRPNTSFCFLDIRSPGLGDTAMYLCATSRAFGRTGLAGPNEQFFGPGTRLTVL.

In this sample, this clonotype turned up many times. The V and J genes are TRBV7-8 and TRBJ2-2; D perhaps matches TRBD2 (6 bases). V lost 8 bases to trimming and J lost 3 bases, with 10 bases between them. CDR1 and CDR2 (germline): SGHVS, FQNEAQ. This CDR3 has 13 residues. The CDR3 bases are TGTGCCAGCGCAGCGGGTCACACCGGGGAGCTGTTTTTT. Translation: CASAAGHTGELFF.

Only a few counts were recorded for this clonotype. The chain links TRBV24-1 to TRBJ2-1, with 7 bases that match TRBD1. Germline CDR1 KGHDR, CDR2 SFDVKD. CDR3 length: 16 residues. Germline trimming cut 1 base from V and 4 bases from J; bases unmatched to any gene: 6. CDR3 coding DNA: TGTGCCACCAGTGATTTTGTACAGGGGCGTTACAATGAGCAGTTCTTC. It is translated as CATSDFVQGRYNEQFF.

This clonotype has only a few counts. The chain recombines TRBV7-9 with TRBJ2-1; D gene unclear. The CDR3 runs 15 residues. V was pared by 2 bases and J by 4 bases, with 12 bases between. Germline V lookup: CDR1 SEHNR, CDR2 FQNEAQ (reference sequence). Written as DNA, the CDR3 is TGTGCCAGCAGCTTAAAATTCTCTCCATACAATGAGCAGTTCTTC. Residues: CASSLKFSPYNEQFF.

This clonotype was counted at least ten times. The chain links TRBV10-1 to TRBJ2-3; maybe TRBD1 (6 bases). Trimming took off 0 bases at V and 1 base at J, with 11 bases between the two ends. Germline-derived CDR1 and CDR2 are WNHNN and SYGVQD (reference sequence). This CDR3 is built from 16 residues. The CDR3 protein is CASSESPGVGTDTQYF. In DNA, the CDR3 is TGCGCCAGCAGTGAGTCCCCAGGGGTCGGCACAGATACGCAGTATTTT.

This clonotype was detected a few times. The J gene is TRBJ2-3, the V gene TRBV28; D remains ambiguous. Germline V gene data show CDR1 as MDHEN and CDR2 as SYDVKM. This CDR3 has 14 residues. Trimming cost V 6 bases and J 2 bases, with 12 bases left between them. CDR3 in amino acids: CASSLDGPTDTQYF. In DNA, the CDR3 is TGTGCCAGCAGCTTAGATGGCCCCACAGATACGCAGTATTTT. Looking up the rest from reference TRBV28 and TRBJ2-3 gives the full variable domain: DVKVTQSSRYLVKRTGEKVFLECVQDMDHENMFWYRQDPGLGLRLIYFSYDVKMKEKGDIPEGYSVSREKKERFSLILESASTNQTSMYLCASSLDGPTDTQYFGPGTRLTVL.

This clonotype was observed a few times. The rearrangement joins TRBV20-1 to TRBJ2-3; D call uncertain. The germline V gene has CDR1 DFQATT and CDR2 SNEGSKA (reference sequence). The CDR3 covers 16 residues. With 1 base removed from V and 6 bases from J, the gap between germline ends came to 20 bases. CDR3 sequence (DNA): TGCAGTGCTAGAGGCGTCGACTCGGTTGTTCGGGATACGCAGTATTTT. This encodes CSARGVDSVVRDTQYF.

This clonotype was seen more than once but under ten times. The rearrangement links TRBV20-1 to TRBJ2-7; a possible D gene is TRBD1 (7 bases). In germline, CDR1 is DFQATT, CDR2 SNEGSKA (reference sequence). V lost 1 base to trimming and J lost 6 bases, with 16 bases between them. The CDR3 is 14 amino acids. The CDR3 coding sequence is TGCAGTGCTAGAGTTGGGGCAGGGGGGCCCGAGCAGTACTTC. Amino acid sequence: CSARVGAGGPEQYF.

The sample holds a few counts of this clonotype. The gene calls are TRBV7-9 and TRBJ2-7; 8 bases agree with TRBD2. V lost 3 bases to trimming and J lost 3 bases; unmatched junction nucleotides: 1. Germline loops: CDR1 SEHNR, CDR2 FQNEAQ (reference sequence). The CDR3 runs to 13 residues. CDR3 nucleotides: TGTGCCAGCAGCTTCACTAGCGGCTACGAGCAGTACTTC. Translating it yields CASSFTSGYEQYF.

J is TRBJ1-6 and V is TRBV2; D might be TRBD1 (5 bases). Trimming took 6 bases from V and 12 from J, leaving 18 bases between them. The CDR3 loop spans 14 amino acids. Looked up from germline, CDR1 is SNHLY and CDR2 is FYNNEI. Written as DNA, the CDR3 is TGTGCCAGCAGCCTCCCGCCAGGGCTGCGACCCCTCCACTTT. This translates into CASSLPPGLRPLHF.

This clonotype was observed many times. The chain uses TRBV6-5 and TRBJ1-1; weak D call: TRBD1 (5 bases). CDR1 is MNHEY and CDR2 is SVGAGI in the germline V gene. V shed 0 bases and J shed 4 bases, with 12 bases lying between them. The CDR3 length is 15 residues. CDR3: CASSYSYQGRTEAFF. CDR3 DNA: TGTGCCAGCAGTTACTCCTACCAGGGCCGCACTGAAGCTTTCTTT.

The J gene is TRBJ1-2, the V gene TRBV6-1; maybe TRBD1 (6 bases). The CDR3 covers 16 residues. V was clipped by 7 bases and J by 4 bases, with 22 bases between them. The germline V gene encodes CDR1 MNHNS and CDR2 SASEGT. CDR3 sequence reads: CASTRRLGRGIYGYTF. CDR3 DNA sequence: TGTGCCAGCACCCGCAGGTTAGGCAGGGGAATCTATGGCTACACCTTC.